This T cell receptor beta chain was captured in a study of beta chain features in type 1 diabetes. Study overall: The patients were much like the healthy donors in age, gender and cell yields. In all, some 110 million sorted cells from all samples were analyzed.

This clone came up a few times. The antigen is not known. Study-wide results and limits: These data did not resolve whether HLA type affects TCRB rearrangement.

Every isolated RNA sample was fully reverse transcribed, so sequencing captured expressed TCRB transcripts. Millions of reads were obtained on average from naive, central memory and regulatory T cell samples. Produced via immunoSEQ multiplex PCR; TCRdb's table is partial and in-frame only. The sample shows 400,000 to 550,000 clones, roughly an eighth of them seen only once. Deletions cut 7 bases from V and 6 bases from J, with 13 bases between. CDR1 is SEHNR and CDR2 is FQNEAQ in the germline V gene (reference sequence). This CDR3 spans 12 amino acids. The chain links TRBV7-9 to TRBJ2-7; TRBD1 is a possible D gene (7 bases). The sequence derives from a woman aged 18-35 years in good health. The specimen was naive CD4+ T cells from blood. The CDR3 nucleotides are TGTGCCAGCACCCAGGGGGGCGGCGAGCAGTACTTC. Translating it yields CASTQGGGEQYF. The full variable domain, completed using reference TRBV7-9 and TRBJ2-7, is DTGVSQNPRHKITKRGQNVTFRCDPISEHNRLYWYRQTLGQGPEFLTYFQNEAQLEKSRLLSDRFSAERPKGSFSTLEIQRTEQGDSAMYLCASTQGGGEQYFGPGTRLTVT.